The source of this T cell receptor (beta chain) is a study of T cell changes during pregnancy in multiple sclerosis. Profiled with immunoSEQ multiplex PCR; TCRdb holds only in-frame clones, not every one. The table records roughly 100,000 clones, about nine tenths of them present only once. Trimming cost V 5 bases and J 1 base; bases outside gene matches: 4. This CDR3 region has 14 residues. The germline V gene encodes CDR1 SNHLY and CDR2 FYNNEI. The rearrangement uses TRBV2 and TRBJ1-1; 7 bases match TRBD1. The TCR sequence derives from a female donor with multiple sclerosis, enrolled in a pregnancy study. Here the sequenced sample was peripheral blood, taken after pregnancy. The CDR3 reads CASSFSGGNTEAFF. DNA for the CDR3: TGTGCCAGCAGTTTTTCAGGGGGGAACACTGAAGCTTTCTTT.